This passage covers 14 T cell receptor beta chains from one sample sequenced in a study of CD8 T cells in ankylosing spondylitis. Whole-study findings and limits: A TCR beta motif made of fewer than 10 highly homologous variants seemed typical of ankylosing spondylitis blood.

MiXCR was run by TCRdb on the 5' RACE reads, yielding one entry per CDR3 protein. Of some 800,000 distinct CDR3 sequences in the sample, about an eighth were seen once. No antigen has been assigned to these receptors. Input material: blood, either unsorted or a sorted T cell fraction (not recorded which). Source of these receptors: a male donor with ankylosing spondylitis.

This chain connects TRBV4-1 to TRBJ2-7; D is tentatively TRBD1 or TRBD2 (6 bases each). The CDR3 sequence is 15 residues long. Trimming took off 3 bases at V and 1 base at J, with 13 bases between the two ends. From germline, CDR1 is MGHRA and CDR2 YSYEKL. Here the CDR3 DNA reads TGCGCCAGCAGCCACGTCGGGGGACAATCCTACGAGCAGTACTTC. The encoded protein is CASSHVGGQSYEQYF.

This clonotype was counted only a few times. The chain uses TRBV20-1 and TRBJ2-1, with 10 nucleotides matching TRBD2. The CDR3 runs 16 residues. Germline V gives CDR1 DFQATT, CDR2 SNEGSKA (reference sequence). Germline trimming cut 3 bases from V and 0 bases from J; bases unmatched to any gene: 5. CDR3 protein: CSARLAGDHSYNEQFF. In DNA form, the CDR3 reads TGCAGTGCTAGGCTAGCGGGGGACCACTCCTACAATGAGCAGTTCTTC.

The V and J genes are TRBV7-9 and TRBJ2-7, with D perhaps TRBD2 (7 bases). CDR1 is SEHNR and CDR2 is FQNEAQ in the germline V gene (reference sequence). The CDR3 extends over 13 amino acids. The V end was cut by 10 bases, the J end by 2 bases, with 15 bases between. The DNA of the CDR3 is TGTGCCACCGTAGGGGGGGGCCCCTACGAGCAGTACTTC. It is translated as CATVGGGPYEQYF.

In its sample, this clonotype was seen a few times. V gene TRBV20-1 combines with J gene TRBJ1-6; D is ambiguous. Germline lookup yields CDR1 DFQATT and CDR2 SNEGSKA (reference sequence). Between the trimmed V and J ends, which lost 1 base and 9 bases, there was a span of 10 bases. The CDR3 is 13 residues long. The CDR3 is CSARGVFPSPLHF. CDR3 nucleotide sequence: TGCAGTGCTAGAGGGGTTTTTCCTTCACCCCTCCACTTT.

Many counts were recorded for this clonotype. The V gene is TRBV29-1, the J gene TRBJ2-1; 12 bases map to TRBD1. With V trimmed by 6 bases and J by 9 bases, 12 bases remained unmatched. The CDR3 spans 15 residues. Germline assignment: CDR1 SQVTM and CDR2 ANQGSEA. Here the CDR3 DNA reads TGCAGCGTCCTCGGGACAGGGGGCTATTTTGGTGAGCAGTTCTTC. The encoded protein is CSVLGTGGYFGEQFF.

The gene calls are TRBV7-2 and TRBJ2-3; 8 bases align to TRBD2. Germline loops: CDR1 SGHTA, CDR2 FQGNSA. The CDR3 runs 15 residues. The junction had 7 bases not matched to a gene; V was cut back by 6 bases and J by 2 bases. The CDR3 DNA reads TGTGCCAGCAGTCCGTGGACTAGCATCACAGATACGCAGTATTTT. This translates into CASSPWTSITDTQYF.

This clonotype was observed a few times. This chain uses TRBV27 with TRBJ2-6, with D maybe TRBD1 (6 bases). Per germline, CDR1 MNHEY and CDR2 SMNVEV (reference sequence). The CDR3 length is 15 residues. V shed 6 bases and J shed 2 bases, with 11 bases lying between them. CDR3 loop: CASRQYRAGANVLTF. The CDR3 DNA reads TGTGCCAGCAGACAATACAGGGCTGGGGCCAACGTCCTGACTTTC.

This clonotype was picked up many times. The chain is built from TRBV20-1 and TRBJ2-7, with unresolved D. CDR1 is DFQATT, CDR2 SNEGSKA, per germline (reference sequence). The CDR3 runs 12 residues. The ends were cut back, 3 bases at V and 5 bases at J, with 11 bases in the middle. The CDR3 bases are TGCAGTGCTAGGGTCGACTGGCACGAGCAGTACTTC. It codes for CSARVDWHEQYF.

The chain is built from TRBV7-3 and TRBJ2-1, with a weak D call TRBD2 (6 bases). Trimming removed 8 bases from V and 8 bases from J, with 16 bases in between. The CDR3 is 13 residues long. Per the germline V gene, CDR1 is SGHTA and CDR2 is FQGTGA. The CDR3 sequence is CASGWPGVDEQFF. The CDR3 bases are TGTGCCAGCGGATGGCCGGGGGTGGATGAGCAGTTCTTC.

This clonotype turned up a few times. The chain links TRBV6-5 to TRBJ2-3; the match to TRBD2 covers 9 bases. There are 17 residues in the CDR3. V lost 2 bases, J lost 8 bases, and 14 bases stayed unmatched. Germline V gene sequence: CDR1 MNHEY, CDR2 SVGAGI. CDR3 nucleotides: TGTGCCAGCAGTTACCCTAGCGGGGAGATAGGGGGAGTTACGCAGTATTTT. It encodes CASSYPSGEIGGVTQYF.

The V and J genes are TRBV2 and TRBJ1-1; D call uncertain. The V and J ends lost 1 base and 3 bases respectively, with 9 bases between them. CDR1 is SNHLY and CDR2 is FYNNEI in the germline V gene. CDR3 length equals 14 residues. CDR3 in amino acids: CASSEGGGYTEAFF. DNA for the CDR3: TGTGCCAGCAGTGAAGGTGGCGGATACACTGAAGCTTTCTTT.

This clonotype turned up a few times. This chain connects TRBV2 to TRBJ2-4, with 7 bases identical to TRBD1. The trim removed 7 bases at V and 9 bases at J, leaving 9 bases unmatched. In germline, CDR1 is SNHLY, CDR2 FYNNEI. CDR3 size: 13 residues. CDR3 DNA: TGTGCCAGCATGTTGACAGGGCCGGGCATTCAGTACTTC. It codes for CASMLTGPGIQYF.

This clonotype was seen repeatedly, ten times or more. V gene TRBV6-5 combines with J gene TRBJ1-2; 8 bases agree with TRBD1. Germline V gene sequence: CDR1 MNHEY, CDR2 SVGAGI. With V trimmed by 4 bases and J by 4 bases, 8 bases remained unmatched. The CDR3 runs to 15 residues. CDR3 loop: CASSSPGQAIYGYTF. Here the CDR3 DNA reads TGTGCCAGCAGTTCCCCGGGACAGGCGATCTATGGCTACACCTTC.

This clonotype has more than one count but fewer than ten. This chain connects TRBV11-2 to TRBJ2-1; TRBD2 matches at 7 bases. Germline loops: CDR1 SGHAT, CDR2 FQNNGV. This CDR3 region has 14 residues. With V trimmed by 5 bases and J by 9 bases, 10 bases remained unmatched. The chain's CDR3 is CASSANTGEGEQFF. In DNA, the CDR3 is TGTGCCAGCAGCGCTAATACGGGGGAGGGTGAGCAGTTCTTC. Together with reference TRBV11-2 and TRBJ2-1, the CDR3 gives the full variable domain: EAGVAQSPRYKIIEKRQSVAFWCNPISGHATLYWYQQILGQGPKLLIQFQNNGVVDDSQLPKDRFSAERLKGVDSTLKIQPAKLEDSAVYLCASSANTGEGEQFFGPGTRLTVL.